This T cell receptor beta chain stems from a study of control samples from healthy donors and cancer patients. Only in-frame clones appear in the TCRdb table, and some are missing; sequencing was by immunoSEQ multiplex PCR. Here the sample spans about 170,000 clones, 90% to 95% being singletons. Germline V CDR1 and CDR2: SGHNT, YYREEE (reference sequence). The CDR3 has 16 residues. V dropped 4 bases and J dropped 3; count of bases not matched to a gene: 8. The sample comprised blood. The chain links TRBV5-4 to TRBJ2-5; 11 positions agree with TRBD2. The TCR comes from a woman aged 18 to 35 in good health. The chain's CDR3 is CASSPPLGLAEETQYF. DNA of the CDR3: TGTGCCAGCAGCCCGCCGCTGGGACTAGCGGAAGAGACCCAGTACTTC.